The TCR beta chain under discussion was sequenced for a study of OX40 agonist ivuxolimab in advanced cancers. Some clones are missing from TCRdb's copy, which holds only in-frame ones; the method was immunoSEQ multiplex PCR. Of some 59,000 clones listed, just under 90% were seen once; the top ten hold approximately 5%. As concerns this clone: No antigen is known for it.

V shed 3 bases and J 6 bases; nucleotides not matched to a gene: 8. The length of the CDR3 is 15 residues. Germline CDR1 is LGHNA and CDR2 is YSLEER. Findings and limits, study-wide: Clonal expansion was seen in CD4+ and CD8+ blood T cells by week 6 at 0.1 to 3.0 mg/kg.

The source material was CD4+ or CD8+ T cells sorted from blood, sampled in a trial of the OX40 agonist ivuxolimab. This chain connects TRBV4-3 to TRBJ2-7; TRBD2 agrees at 10 bases. This clonotype originated in an adult with an advanced solid tumor such as melanoma, head and neck, liver or kidney cancer. CDR3 coding DNA: TGCGCCAGCAGCCAGGGAGCGGGAGGGCCTCTCGAGCAGTACTTC. Translated, it gives CASSQGAGGPLEQYF.